This T cell receptor (beta chain) was observed in a study of PD-1 blockade in classical Hodgkin lymphoma. About the study: It was nivolumab at 3 mg/kg, given intravenously every 2 weeks, that patients received. Study-wide results and limits: Reported baseline diversity: healthy donors highest, relapsed/refractory patients lowest. Anyone who began nivolumab under 1 year after ASCT was excluded. CD4+ but not CD8+ TCR diversity rose significantly by C4D1.

Comment on this clone: Its antigen is not identified.

Profiling relied on immunoSEQ multiplex PCR, and the TCRdb table lists in-frame clones only, not all of them. The sample contains tens of thousands of clones, roughly 92% of which appear only once. CDR3 length: 14 residues. Trimming cost V 2 bases and J 4 bases, with 11 bases left between them. CDR1 is MNHNS and CDR2 is SASEGT in the germline V gene. This sample's time point: cycle 4 day 1 (C4D1), after six to seven weeks of nivolumab. Brentuximab vedotin exposure varied, and every patient relapsed after autologous stem cell transplantation. Thawed PBMCs underwent magnetic negative selection to yield purified CD4+ T cells.

The clonotype originates from a human donor with classical Hodgkin lymphoma. The chain has TRBV6-1 and TRBJ2-5; D perhaps matches TRBD1 (5 bases). Sequencing used CD4+ T cells from blood, obtained before the fourth cycle of nivolumab. The CDR3 bases are TGTGCCAGCAGTGAAACTGTGGGGCGAGAGACCCAGTACTTC. Translating it yields CASSETVGRETQYF.